The rows below give T cell receptor beta chains drawn from one sample of a study of blood T cell repertoires in COVID-19. Profiled with immunoSEQ multiplex PCR; TCRdb holds only in-frame clones, not every one. This table has more than 300,000 clones, 85% to 95% appearing once. Sequencing was done on a sample of PBMCs or T cells enriched from blood (not recorded which). The origin of the receptors is a woman in her thirties who had been exposed to COVID-19. Both conserved end residues are part of each CDR3. Each record gives: J gene, V gene, D gene, clone size, CDR3 protein, CDR3 DNA. A D gene is named only where the DNA matches it firmly. Some rows mark clone size as missing; the rest say once, few, many or name a class of expanded clone.

J: TRBJ1-2; V: TRBV25-1; D: -; size: -; CDR3: CASSDLSLRGYTF; DNA: TGTGCCAGCAGTGATTTATCCCTACGGGGCTACACCTTC
J: TRBJ1-1; V: TRBV5-1; D: TRBD1; size: -; CDR3: CASSRDRPNTEAFF; DNA: TGCGCCAGCAGCAGGGACAGGCCCAACACTGAAGCTTTCTTT
J: TRBJ1-4; V: TRBV9; D: TRBD1; size: once; CDR3: CASSPTTGVGKLFF; DNA: TGTGCCAGCAGCCCCACGACAGGGGTAGGAAAACTGTTTTTT
J: TRBJ2-7; V: TRBV6-1; D: TRBD1; size: -; CDR3: CASSERDRVYEQYF; DNA: TGTGCCAGCAGTGAGAGGGACAGAGTCTACGAGCAGTACTTC
J: TRBJ1-2; V: TRBV5-5; D: TRBD1; size: -; CDR3: CASRGTGQGNYGYTF; DNA: TGTGCCAGCAGGGGGACCGGACAGGGGAACTATGGCTACACCTTC
J: TRBJ1-4; V: TRBV27; D: TRBD1; size: -; CDR3: CASRTPGGGNEKLFF; DNA: TGTGCCAGCAGGACCCCAGGGGGTGGTAATGAAAAACTGTTTTTT
J: TRBJ1-6; V: TRBV18; D: TRBD1; size: once; CDR3: CASKTGYGSPLHF; DNA: TGTGCCAGCAAGACAGGGTACGGTTCACCCCTCCACTTT
J: TRBJ2-5; V: TRBV2; D: -; size: once; CDR3: CASGKVQGETQYF; DNA: TGTGCCAGCGGCAAGGTCCAGGGGGAGACCCAGTACTTC
J: TRBJ2-3; V: TRBV5-1; D: TRBD2; size: -; CDR3: CASSSGLATDTQYF; DNA: TGCGCCAGCAGCTCGGGACTAGCTACAGATACGCAGTATTTT
J: TRBJ2-1; V: TRBV14; D: TRBD2; size: -; CDR3: CASSRWTSGGVNEQFF; DNA: TGTGCCAGCAGCCGGTGGACTAGCGGGGGTGTCAATGAGCAGTTCTTC
J: TRBJ2-3; V: TRBV6-5; D: -; size: -; CDR3: CASSYLGSRTDTQYF; DNA: TGTGCCAGCAGTTACTTGGGCAGTCGCACAGATACGCAGTATTTT
J: TRBJ2-1; V: TRBV4-1; D: -; size: -; CDR3: CASSQDMRSWVYNEQFF; DNA: TGCGCCAGCAGCCAAGATATGAGGAGCTGGGTTTACAATGAGCAGTTCTTC
J: TRBJ2-7; V: TRBV6-2/TRBV6-3; D: TRBD1; size: -; CDR3: CASSYGTGISEQYF; DNA: TGTGCCAGCAGTTACGGGACAGGGATCAGCGAGCAGTACTTC
J: TRBJ1-5; V: TRBV11-2; D: TRBD1; size: -; CDR3: CASSFKAEDRGRQPQHF; DNA: TGTGCCAGCAGCTTCAAAGCGGAGGACAGGGGCCGACAGCCCCAGCATTTT
J: TRBJ2-5; V: TRBV2; D: TRBD2; size: -; CDR3: CASSDGGTSGGVETQYF; DNA: TGTGCCAGCAGTGACGGAGGGACTAGCGGGGGGGTGGAGACCCAGTACTTC
J: TRBJ1-5; V: TRBV27; D: -; size: -; CDR3: CASSYRQYQPQHF; DNA: TGTGCCAGCAGTTACAGACAATATCAGCCCCAGCATTTT
J: TRBJ2-7; V: TRBV13; D: -; size: -; CDR3: CASSPSLSYEQYF; DNA: TGTGCCAGCAGCCCAAGCCTTTCCTACGAGCAGTACTTC
J: TRBJ2-1; V: TRBV5-1; D: TRBD1; size: -; CDR3: CASSLVQGAYNEQFF; DNA: TGCGCCAGCAGCTTGGTCCAGGGGGCCTACAATGAGCAGTTCTTC
J: TRBJ1-5; V: TRBV4-3; D: -; size: -; CDR3: CASSQDNREGQPQHF; DNA: TGCGCCAGCAGCCAAGATAACAGGGAAGGTCAGCCCCAGCATTTT
J: TRBJ1-5; V: TRBV6-5; D: TRBD1; size: -; CDR3: CASGAGTVSNQPQHF; DNA: TGTGCCAGCGGGGCCGGGACAGTTAGCAATCAGCCCCAGCATTTT
J: TRBJ1-5; V: TRBV10-3; D: -; size: -; CDR3: CAIGRGGNQPQHF; DNA: TGTGCCATCGGGCGGGGAGGGAATCAGCCCCAGCATTTT
J: TRBJ2-1; V: TRBV7-3; D: TRBD2; size: -; CDR3: CASSLRGASYNEQFF; DNA: TGTGCCAGCAGCTTGCGGGGGGCCTCCTACAATGAGCAGTTCTTC
J: TRBJ1-5; V: TRBV29-1; D: -; size: once; CDR3: CSVAGAGDQPQHF; DNA: TGCAGCGTTGCAGGGGCTGGGGATCAGCCCCAGCATTTT
J: TRBJ2-2; V: TRBV6-5; D: -; size: -; CDR3: CASTTRGGNTGELFF; DNA: TGTGCCAGCACCACTAGGGGGGGGAACACCGGGGAGCTGTTTTTT
J: TRBJ1-2; V: TRBV13; D: -; size: -; CDR3: CASSFYTANYGYTF; DNA: TGTGCCAGCAGCTTTTACACAGCTAACTATGGCTACACCTTC
J: TRBJ1-2; V: TRBV7-2; D: -; size: -; CDR3: CASSLVGEGGYTF; DNA: TGTGCCAGCAGCTTAGTCGGGGAAGGGGGCTACACCTTC
J: TRBJ1-2; V: TRBV27; D: TRBD1; size: -; CDR3: CASSPKWTGHNYGYTF; DNA: TGTGCCAGCAGTCCCAAGTGGACAGGGCATAACTATGGCTACACCTTC
J: TRBJ2-2; V: TRBV6-1; D: TRBD1; size: -; CDR3: CASSEGTGGRPGELFF; DNA: TGTGCCAGCAGTGAAGGTACAGGGGGCAGACCCGGGGAGCTGTTTTTT
J: TRBJ2-5; V: TRBV15; D: -; size: -; CDR3: CATSRELARETQYF; DNA: TGTGCCACCAGCAGAGAGCTAGCTAGGGAGACCCAGTACTTC
J: TRBJ1-2; V: TRBV10-2; D: TRBD1; size: -; CDR3: CASRDRVYGYTF; DNA: TGCGCCAGCCGGGACAGGGTTTACGGCTACACCTTC
J: TRBJ2-7; V: TRBV6-5; D: TRBD1; size: -; CDR3: CASGGQGSYEQYF; DNA: TGTGCCAGCGGGGGACAGGGATCCTACGAGCAGTACTTC
J: TRBJ1-5; V: TRBV7-2; D: -; size: few; CDR3: CASSPGHRFDQPQHF; DNA: TGTGCCAGCAGTCCGGGACACCGCTTCGATCAGCCCCAGCATTTT
J: TRBJ1-2; V: TRBV4-1; D: TRBD1; size: -; CDR3: CASSQGTGNYGYTF; DNA: TGCGCCAGCAGCCAAGGGACAGGTAACTATGGCTACACCTTC
J: TRBJ1-6; V: TRBV5-5; D: -; size: -; CDR3: CASSPGGVDSPLHF; DNA: TGTGCCAGCAGCCCGGGGGGTGTGGATTCACCCCTCCACTTT
J: TRBJ1-4; V: TRBV5-1; D: -; size: -; CDR3: CASSPGRGLNEKLFF; DNA: TGCGCCAGCAGCCCCGGGAGAGGGCTTAATGAAAAACTGTTTTTT
J: TRBJ1-2; V: TRBV12-3/TRBV12-4; D: -; size: once; CDR3: CATQTRGYGYTF; DNA: TGTGCCACCCAGACTAGGGGCTATGGCTACACCTTC
J: TRBJ2-3; V: TRBV27; D: TRBD2; size: -; CDR3: CASSRTSGGEEDTQYF; DNA: TGTGCCAGCAGCCGAACTAGCGGGGGGGAGGAAGATACGCAGTATTTT
J: TRBJ1-1; V: TRBV3-1/TRBV3-2; D: -; size: -; CDR3: CASRLGLNTEAFF; DNA: TGTGCCAGCAGACTCGGACTCAACACTGAAGCTTTCTTT
J: TRBJ1-2; V: TRBV4-1; D: -; size: -; CDR3: CASSLKRDTYGYTF; DNA: TGCGCCAGCAGCCTAAAACGGGACACCTATGGCTACACCTTC
J: TRBJ2-1; V: TRBV7-3; D: TRBD2; size: -; CDR3: CASSRLAGGVNEQFF; DNA: TGTGCCAGCAGTAGACTAGCGGGGGGTGTTAATGAGCAGTTCTTC
J: TRBJ2-7; V: TRBV4-1; D: TRBD1; size: -; CDR3: CASSQNSGTASYEQYF; DNA: TGCGCCAGCAGCCAAAACTCCGGGACAGCCTCCTACGAGCAGTACTTC
J: TRBJ1-2; V: TRBV19; D: -; size: -; CDR3: CASSPGTGYYGYTF; DNA: TGTGCCAGTAGTCCGGGAACAGGGTACTATGGCTACACCTTC